These 5 T cell receptor beta chains share one sample of origin, sequenced in a study of blood T cell repertoires in COVID-19. Generated by immunoSEQ multiplex PCR, the TCRdb table keeps only in-frame clones and is missing some. The repertoire holds some 180,000 clones, around 90% seen once, with roughly 6% in the top ten. Sequenced input: peripheral blood. The source of these receptors is a man aged 40-49 years with active or convalescent COVID-19.

A few counts support this clone. This chain connects TRBV6-6 to TRBJ1-5; the D gene is possibly TRBD1 (5 bases). This CDR3 spans 14 amino acids. Trimming shortened V by 2 bases and J by 7 bases, and 12 bases separated the two germline ends. From germline, CDR1 is MNHNY and CDR2 SVGAGI (reference sequence). CDR3 loop: CASSYAVGEQPQHF. For the CDR3, the DNA is TGTGCCAGCAGTTACGCAGTAGGGGAACAGCCCCAGCATTTT.

This chain joins TRBV12-5 and TRBJ2-1; TRBD2 agrees at 16 bases. Germline trimming cut 6 bases from V and 7 bases from J; bases unmatched to any gene: 6. Germline values: CDR1 LGHNT, CDR2 FRNRAP. The CDR3 extends over 16 amino acids. The CDR3 nucleotides read TGTGCTAGTGGCCAGGGACTAGCGGGAGGGCGGAATGAGCAGTTCTTC. Translating it yields CASGQGLAGGRNEQFF.

In this sample, this clone turned up once. CDR3: CASSDRVPSLSYNEQFF. In DNA, the CDR3 is TGTGCCAGTTCGGACAGGGTACCATCCCTCTCCTACAATGAGCAGTTCTTC. The genes are TRBV19 and TRBJ2-1; 8 nucleotides match TRBD1. Germline-derived CDR1 and CDR2 are LNHDA and SQIVND (reference sequence). The CDR3 sequence is 17 residues long. V lost 8 bases and J lost 0; bases outside the gene matches: 12.

The chain links TRBV19 to TRBJ2-1, with TRBD2 identical over 9 bases. CDR1 and CDR2 (germline): LNHDA, SQIVND (reference sequence). Losses at the gene ends were 7 bases for V and 4 bases for J; bases not matched to a gene: 8. CDR3 length: 15 amino acids. The CDR3 spells CASKPTSGFYNEQFF. CDR3 in DNA: TGTGCCAGTAAGCCTACTAGCGGGTTTTACAATGAGCAGTTCTTC.

V usage is TRBV7-2 and J usage is TRBJ2-1, with 10 bases fitting TRBD2. Germline CDR1 SGHTA, CDR2 FQGNSA. Unmatched junction bases numbered 12, after V lost 3 bases and J lost 13 bases. This CDR3 has 15 residues. CDR3 amino acids: CASSFGERLAGYQFF. CDR3 in DNA: TGTGCCAGCAGCTTCGGGGAGAGACTAGCGGGCTATCAGTTCTTC. The whole variable domain, remainder taken from reference TRBV7-2 and TRBJ2-1, is GAGVSQSPSNKVTEKGKDVELRCDPISGHTALYWYRQSLGQGLEFLIYFQGNSAPDKSGLPSDRFSAERTGGSVSTLTIQRTQQEDSAVYLCASSFGERLAGYQFFGPGTRLTVL.